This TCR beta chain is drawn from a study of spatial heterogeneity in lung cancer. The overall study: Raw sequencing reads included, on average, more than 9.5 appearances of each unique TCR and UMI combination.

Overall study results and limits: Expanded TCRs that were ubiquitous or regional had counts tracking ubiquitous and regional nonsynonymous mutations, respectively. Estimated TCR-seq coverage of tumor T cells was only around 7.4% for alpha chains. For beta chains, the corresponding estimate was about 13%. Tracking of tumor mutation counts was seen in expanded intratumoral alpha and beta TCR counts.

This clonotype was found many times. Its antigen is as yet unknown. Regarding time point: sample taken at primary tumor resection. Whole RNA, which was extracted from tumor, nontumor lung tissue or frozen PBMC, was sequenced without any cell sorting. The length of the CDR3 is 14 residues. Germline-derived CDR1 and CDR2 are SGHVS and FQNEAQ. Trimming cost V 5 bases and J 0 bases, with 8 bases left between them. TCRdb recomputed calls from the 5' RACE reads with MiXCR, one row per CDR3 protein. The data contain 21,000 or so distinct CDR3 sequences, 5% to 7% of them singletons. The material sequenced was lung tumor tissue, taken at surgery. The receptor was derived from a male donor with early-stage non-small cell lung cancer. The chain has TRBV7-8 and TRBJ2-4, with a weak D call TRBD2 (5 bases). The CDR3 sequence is CASSLEVAKNIQYF. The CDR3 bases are TGTGCCAGCAGCCTGGAGGTAGCCAAAAACATTCAGTACTTC.